The rows below give T cell receptor beta chains drawn from one sample of a study of T cell repertoires in cytomegalovirus infection. TCRdb used MiXCR to reprocess the reads, holding one entry per CDR3 protein. The data contain about 400,000 distinct CDR3 sequences, about 35% of them singletons. What these receptors recognize is not known. Here the sequenced sample was cultured PBMCs, taken from culture after CMV antigen stimulation. The origin of the receptors is a human donor in good health (CMV status not recorded). Some clones in this sample may be carry-over from other donors' samples. CDR3s include the opening cysteine and the closing phenylalanine or tryptophan. D genes are given only for firm matches. A row's size may be missing; if present it is once, few, many or a size class.

TRBV7-2	TRBJ1-1	-	-	CASSRAPAVDTEAFF	TGTGCCAGCAGCCGGGCCCCAGCCGTGGACACTGAAGCTTTCTTT
TRBV13	TRBJ2-7	-	-	CASSFSITEQYF	TGTGCCAGCAGCTTCTCCATCACCGAGCAGTACTTC
TRBV7-2	TRBJ2-3	many	-	CASSLYGGSSTDTQYF	TGTGCCAGCAGCTTATACGGGGGTAGTAGCACAGATACGCAGTATTTT
TRBV7-2	TRBJ1-5	-	-	CASSSSIRQPQHF	TGTGCCAGCAGCTCAAGCATACGACAGCCCCAGCATTTT
TRBV6-2/TRBV6-3	TRBJ2-7	-	TRBD1	CASKQGAYHEQYF	TGTGCCAGCAAACAGGGGGCATACCACGAGCAGTACTTC
TRBV7-2	TRBJ1-6	many	-	CASSPGAGMGSPLHF	TGTGCCAGCAGCCCCGGGGCAGGGATGGGTTCACCCCTCCACTTT
TRBV6-2/TRBV6-3	TRBJ2-1	-	-	CASSYGGRAYNEQFF	TGTGCCAGCAGTTATGGAGGCAGGGCCTACAATGAGCAGTTCTTC
TRBV6-1	TRBJ1-5	many	-	CASSEDQVRAQHF	TGTGCCAGCAGTGAAGACCAGGTCCGGGCCCAGCATTTT
TRBV19	TRBJ2-7	-	TRBD2	CATQEGTNYEQYF	TGTGCCACCCAGGAGGGGACTAACTACGAGCAGTACTTC
TRBV5-4	TRBJ2-3	few	TRBD1	CASSLDRGKADTQYF	TGTGCCAGCAGCCTGGACAGGGGAAAGGCAGATACGCAGTATTTT
TRBV19	TRBJ2-2	few	-	CASSVAGQSPSGELFF	TGTGCCAGTAGTGTCGCGGGACAGTCTCCGTCCGGGGAGCTGTTTTTT
TRBV14	TRBJ1-4	-	-	CASSQEGQSNEKLFF	TGTGCCAGCAGCCAAGAAGGACAGAGTAATGAAAAACTGTTTTTT
TRBV27	TRBJ2-7	-	-	CASISGYEQYF	TGTGCCAGCATATCAGGGTACGAGCAGTACTTC
TRBV28	TRBJ2-4	-	TRBD1	CASSKPGQAPKNIQYF	TGTGCCAGCAGTAAACCGGGACAGGCGCCCAAAAACATTCAGTACTTC
TRBV18	TRBJ2-5	-	-	CASSHRGGDNPRETQYF	TGTGCCAGCTCACACCGCGGCGGGGACAACCCCCGCGAGACCCAGTACTTC
TRBV12-3/TRBV12-4	TRBJ1-1	-	-	CASSPDTGNGNTEAFF	TGTGCCAGCAGCCCCGATACAGGGAATGGGAACACTGAAGCTTTCTTT
TRBV7-3	TRBJ2-7	few	TRBD1	CASSISGTGSYEQYF	TGTGCCAGCAGCATATCCGGGACAGGCTCCTACGAGCAGTACTTC
TRBV19	TRBJ1-1	-	-	CASGLWNTEAFF	TGTGCCAGTGGACTTTGGAACACTGAAGCTTTCTTT
TRBV11-2	TRBJ1-2	-	-	CASSLVGLGPFYGYTF	TGTGCCAGCAGCTTAGTCGGATTGGGACCCTTCTATGGCTACACCTTC
TRBV28	TRBJ2-3	-	TRBD2	CASSGGGKDGLTDTQYF	TGTGCCAGCAGTGGCGGGGGGAAGGATGGGCTGACAGATACGCAGTATTTT
TRBV10-3	TRBJ1-6	-	-	CAISNDRFNSPLHF	TGTGCCATCAGTAACGACAGGTTCAATTCACCCCTCCACTTT
TRBV19	TRBJ1-2	few	TRBD1	CASSSLTGDSFNGYTF	TGTGCCAGTAGTTCCCTGACAGGGGACTCCTTTAATGGCTACACCTTC
TRBV7-2	TRBJ1-3	many	-	CASSSGQLGNTIYF	TGTGCCAGCAGCAGTGGACAGCTTGGAAACACCATATATTTT
TRBV7-6	TRBJ2-7	-	-	CASSWKGIGLSEQYF	TGTGCCAGCAGCTGGAAGGGAATTGGGCTCTCCGAGCAGTACTTC
TRBV24-1	TRBJ2-3	-	-	CATSSFSSPQYF	TGTGCCACCAGTTCCTTCAGCTCTCCGCAGTATTTT
TRBV20-1	TRBJ2-3	-	-	CSAYGGGSGDTQYF	TGCAGTGCCTATGGGGGCGGGAGCGGGGATACGCAGTATTTT
TRBV18	TRBJ2-6	-	TRBD1	CASSPQGQSGANVLTF	TGTGCCAGCTCACCACAGGGACAGTCGGGGGCCAACGTCCTGACTTTC
TRBV7-3	TRBJ2-3	few	-	CASSTYRTDTQYF	TGTGCCAGCAGCACCTACCGAACAGATACGCAGTATTTT
TRBV7-3	TRBJ1-5	-	TRBD1	CASSPGQEGPQHF	TGTGCCAGCAGCCCCGGACAGGAGGGGCCCCAGCATTTT
TRBV4-1	TRBJ2-1	-	-	CASSQQTGFYNEQFF	TGCGCCAGCAGCCAGCAGACGGGATTCTACAATGAGCAGTTCTTC
TRBV7-2	TRBJ2-3	many	TRBD2	CASSLLAGDPTDTQYF	TGTGCCAGCAGCCTCCTAGCGGGAGACCCAACAGATACGCAGTATTTT
TRBV11-2	TRBJ2-5	many	-	CASSPNQETQYF	TGTGCCAGCAGCCCCAACCAAGAGACCCAGTACTTC
TRBV5-5	TRBJ1-2	many	TRBD1	CASSLGQGTHHGYTF	TGTGCCAGCAGCTTGGGACAGGGGACCCACCATGGCTACACCTTC
TRBV7-2	TRBJ1-2	few	TRBD1	CASSLWTGGGYTF	TGTGCCAGCAGCTTATGGACAGGGGGAGGCTACACCTTC
TRBV15	TRBJ2-1	few	TRBD2	CATSRADLGLAGGTEQFF	TGTGCCACCAGCAGAGCCGATCTAGGGCTAGCGGGAGGGACTGAGCAGTTCTTC
TRBV5-1	TRBJ2-2	-	-	CASRSGFNTGELFF	TGCGCCAGCAGATCGGGATTCAACACCGGGGAGCTGTTTTTT
TRBV5-1	TRBJ1-4	-	-	CASSLGTNSEKLFF	TGCGCCAGCAGCTTGGGAACAAATAGTGAAAAACTGTTTTTT
TRBV15	TRBJ2-2	-	-	CATSRVSAGSGELFF	TGTGCCACCAGCAGAGTTTCCGCAGGTTCCGGGGAGCTGTTTTTT
TRBV7-6	TRBJ2-3	few	-	CASSLLSTSDTQYF	TGTGCCAGCAGCTTATTGTCCACTTCAGATACGCAGTATTTT
TRBV28	TRBJ1-5	few	-	CASSLSGTGWPQHF	TGTGCCAGCAGTTTAAGTGGCACGGGTTGGCCCCAGCATTTT
TRBV27	TRBJ1-4	-	TRBD1	CASSPRDRGREKLFF	TGTGCCAGCAGTCCGAGGGACAGGGGGCGGGAAAAACTGTTTTTT
TRBV10-3	TRBJ2-3	-	TRBD2	CAISESLAGLGADTQYF	TGTGCCATCAGTGAGTCACTAGCGGGCCTTGGGGCAGATACGCAGTATTTT
TRBV27	TRBJ2-1	-	-	CASSSAHSYNEQFF	TGTGCCAGCAGTTCGGCCCACTCCTACAATGAGCAGTTCTTC
TRBV2	TRBJ2-1	few	-	CASSVVVQFGGNEQFF	TGTGCCAGCAGCGTCGTAGTACAGTTTGGGGGGAATGAGCAGTTCTTC
TRBV27	TRBJ1-4	-	TRBD1	CASSLSPFRGQPTNEKLFF	TGTGCCAGCAGTTTATCCCCATTTAGGGGACAGCCAACTAATGAAAAACTGTTTTTT
TRBV7-2	TRBJ1-2	many	TRBD1	CASSSTGGYGYTF	TGTGCCAGCAGCTCGACAGGGGGCTATGGCTACACCTTC
TRBV19	TRBJ2-2	-	-	CASSPGTYSGELFF	TGTGCCAGTAGTCCTGGGACCTACTCCGGGGAGCTGTTTTTT
TRBV6-2/TRBV6-3	TRBJ1-1	-	-	CASVGWMNTEAFF	TGTGCCAGCGTGGGGTGGATGAACACTGAAGCTTTCTTT
TRBV12-3/TRBV12-4	TRBJ2-2	-	-	CASSLGTTFANTGELFF	TGTGCCAGCAGTTTAGGGACTACGTTCGCGAACACCGGGGAGCTGTTTTTT
TRBV6-2/TRBV6-3	TRBJ1-5	few	-	CASSNSNQPQHF	TGTGCCAGCAGTAATAGCAATCAGCCCCAGCATTTT
TRBV5-1	TRBJ2-5	-	-	CASRLSGAQETQYF	TGCGCCAGCAGATTGTCCGGGGCTCAAGAGACCCAGTACTTC
TRBV7-9	TRBJ2-5	few	TRBD1	CASSPGQGALETQYF	TGTGCCAGCAGCCCGGGACAGGGGGCCTTGGAGACCCAGTACTTC
TRBV19	TRBJ2-3	-	TRBD1	CASSSSGTGFYSADTQYF	TGTGCCAGTAGTTCATCCGGGACAGGGTTTTATTCCGCAGATACGCAGTATTTT